The clone carrying this T cell receptor beta chain turned up a few times. Its antigen is as yet unknown. This specimen belongs to a study of CD8 T cells in Susac syndrome. About the study: Within the group of sequenced Susac syndrome patients, six had active disease and roughly eight were in remission. Study-level findings and limits: The authors found sixteen Susac-specific public clones in total CD8+ repertoires and a few in CD8+ TEMRA repertoires.

A quantity of roughly 0.5 to 1 ug RNA underwent reverse transcription using random hexamers. Amplification of the TCR beta CDR3 was carried out by immunoSEQ multiplex PCR, which spanned a total of 54 Vbeta and 13 Jbeta segments. TCRdb reprocessed the immunoSEQ multiplex PCR reads via MiXCR and lists one record per CDR3 protein. The sample includes approximately 190,000 distinct CDR3 sequences, around 93% seen only once; the top ten take approximately 0.15%. V shed 0 bases and J shed 6 bases, with 6 bases lying between them. From germline, CDR1 is LGHNA and CDR2 YNFKEQ. The CDR3 is 13 amino acids. What was sequenced was CD8+ T cells from PBMCs. V is TRBV4-2 and J is TRBJ1-5, with D maybe TRBD1 (6 bases). The origin of this receptor is a human donor with Susac syndrome. CDR3 in amino acids: CASSQEGGQPQHF. CDR3 bases: TGTGCCAGCAGCCAAGAAGGGGGTCAGCCCCAGCATTTT.